A single T cell receptor (beta chain) is shown here with its context. The antigen remains undetermined. This entry belongs to a study of blood T cells in healthy people across ages. The second PCR ran roughly 7 to 12 cycles with a sample-barcoded 5' primer and J-beta primers. Every cDNA molecule carried a tag from a template-switch adaptor bearing 12 random nucleotides. TCRdb recomputed calls from the 5' RACE reads with MiXCR, one row per CDR3 protein. This sample carries 1.5 million to 2 million distinct CDR3 sequences, 49% of them seen once, and the ten largest clones take approximately 2%. Points from the study as a whole: Researchers report that TCR beta diversity correlated strongly with naive T cell percentage. Long-lived donors exceeded aged donors in naive CD4+ cells and diversity.

Trimming took 0 bases from V and 1 from J, leaving 9 bases between them. The V gene's germline CDR1 is MNHEY and CDR2 SVGAGI. The CDR3 length is 15 residues. The sequence came from a woman in her thirties or forties in good health. The rearrangement uses TRBV6-5 and TRBJ1-2, with D unresolved. Sequencing used blood. The CDR3 region is CASSYSFGDNYGYTF. CDR3 coding DNA: TGTGCCAGCAGTTACTCTTTCGGGGATAACTATGGCTACACCTTC.